These 19 T cell receptor beta chains were all obtained from the same sample, sequenced in a study of graft-versus-host responses after intestinal transplantation. Profiled with immunoSEQ multiplex PCR; TCRdb holds only in-frame clones, not every one. The sample yields tens of thousands of clones, more than 75% seen once. Sequenced material: PBMCs, taken around 120 days after intestinal transplantation. Receptor source: a human patient who received an intestinal transplant, so some T cells may come from the graft donor.

V usage is TRBV7-6 and J usage is TRBJ2-3, with unresolved D. The CDR3 length is 12 residues. V dropped 5 bases and J dropped 4 bases, with 7 bases sitting between them. CDR1 and CDR2 from the germline V gene are SGHVS and FNYEAQ. The CDR3 sequence: CASSPLPDTQYF. The CDR3 DNA sequence: TGTGCCAGCAGCCCGCTCCCAGATACGCAGTATTTT.

The chain is built from TRBV6-5 and TRBJ2-5, with D perhaps matching TRBD2 (7 bases). The CDR3 totals 16 residues. Between the trimmed V and J ends, which lost 4 bases and 2 bases, there was a span of 17 bases. Germline V lookup: CDR1 MNHEY, CDR2 SVGAGI. The CDR3 region has the DNA TGTGCCAGCAGTTTGCGCGGGGGCCCCCGACAAGAGACCCAGTACTTC. As protein: CASSLRGGPRQETQYF.

This clone has only one observation. V gene TRBV7-2 combines with J gene TRBJ2-1; 10 nucleotides match TRBD2. Trimming at V came to 5 bases and at J to 8 bases, leaving 9 bases not matched to a gene. Germline lookup yields CDR1 SGHTA and CDR2 FQGNSA. The CDR3 loop spans 15 amino acids. The CDR3 coding sequence is TGTGCCAGCAGCCCGCAGCGGGAGGGCCTGTATGAGCAGTTCTTC. Its protein product is CASSPQREGLYEQFF.

V usage is TRBV5-1 and J usage is TRBJ1-3; D may be TRBD1 (5 bases). V lost 0 bases and J 4 bases, leaving 14 bases between the germline ends. There are 16 residues in the CDR3. Per germline, CDR1 SGHRS and CDR2 YFSETQ. The chain's CDR3 is CASSLGVQGTGNTIYF. As DNA, the CDR3 is TGCGCCAGCAGCTTGGGGGTCCAGGGAACGGGAAACACCATATATTTT.

The V call is TRBV28, the J call TRBJ2-7; 8 bases align to TRBD2. J was trimmed by 2 bases and V by 5 bases; bases with no gene match: 8. Germline assignment: CDR1 MDHEN and CDR2 SYDVKM. This CDR3 has 15 residues. The CDR3 DNA reads as TGTGCCAGCAGTCCTATCGGGGGGGGCGCCTACGAGCAGTACTTC. Protein product: CASSPIGGGAYEQYF.

With respect to this clone: Germline is not matched at one junction end, which may reflect a read error. The chain couples TRBV4-2 to TRBJ1-4; unclear D gene. Germline V gene lookup returns CDR1 LGHNA and CDR2 YNFKEQ. The length of the CDR3 is 16 residues. CDR3 residues: CAGSQVSGILNEKLFF. The DNA for the CDR3 is TGTGCCGGCAGCCAAGTTTCAGGCATATTGAATGAAAAACTGTTTTTT.

The chain joins TRBV28 to TRBJ1-6; D might be TRBD1 (5 bases). Germline lookup yields CDR1 MDHEN and CDR2 SYDVKM. This CDR3 comprises 13 residues. V shed 10 bases and J shed 6 bases, with 13 bases lying between them. The CDR3, as DNA: TGTGCCACCCGCGGTCAGGGTAATTCACCCCTCCACTTT. This codes for CATRGQGNSPLHF.

The chain links TRBV10-3 to TRBJ2-1; D is unclear. The germline V gene encodes CDR1 ENHRY and CDR2 SYGVKD. The CDR3 runs 12 residues. Trimming stripped 3 bases from V and 10 bases from J, with 10 bases between. In DNA form, the CDR3 reads TGTGCCATCAGTGATGTGAGTGAGGAGCAGTTCTTC. Its translation is CAISDVSEEQFF.

The CDR3 DNA follows: TGTGCCAGCAGCTTATCGGTAACAGCCTCCTACAATGAGCAGTTCTTC. Its translation is CASSLSVTASYNEQFF. V and J are TRBV7-9 and TRBJ2-1; D gene ambiguous. CDR1 is SEHNR, CDR2 FQNEAQ, per germline (reference sequence). The CDR3 consists of 16 residues. V lost 2 bases to trimming and J lost 0 bases, with 11 bases between them.

This chain links TRBV18 with TRBJ2-5; D uncertain. Germline V CDR1 and CDR2: KGHSH, LQKENI. This CDR3 spans 15 amino acids. The ends were cut back, 6 bases at V and 5 bases at J, with 19 bases in the middle. The CDR3 bases are TGTGCCAGCTCGACCAGTTATGGATTGAGGGAGACCCAGTACTTC. It yields the protein CASSTSYGLRETQYF.

This chain uses TRBV28 with TRBJ2-5, with D possibly being TRBD2 (5 bases). The DNA matches TRBJ2-7 better at its end, which makes the J call doubtful. Germline V gene lookup returns CDR1 MDHEN and CDR2 SYDVKM. The length of the CDR3 is 13 residues. The CDR3 region is CASSPRGSYEQYF. The DNA for the CDR3 is TGTGCCAGCAGCCCTCGGGGCTCCTACGAGCAGTACTTC.

This clone has a single count. The chain combines TRBV9 with TRBJ2-1; D possibly matches TRBD1 or TRBD2 (5 bases each). Trimming removed 0 bases from V and 6 bases from J, with 13 bases in between. CDR3 length: 15 amino acids. Germline-derived CDR1 and CDR2 are SGDLS and YYNGEE. In nucleotides, the CDR3 is TGTGCCAGCAGCGTAGGAGGGGCGCCCGGCAATGAGCAGTTCTTC. It yields the protein CASSVGGAPGNEQFF.

This rearrangement joins TRBV28 to TRBJ1-1, with a weak D call TRBD1 (5 bases). Germline V CDR1 and CDR2: MDHEN, SYDVKM. CDR3 length: 13 amino acids. The V and J ends lost 6 bases and 0 bases respectively, with 8 bases between them. The CDR3 DNA reads as TGTGCCAGCAGGATAGGGGTGAACACTGAAGCTTTCTTT. Its protein product is CASRIGVNTEAFF.

This sequence joins TRBV27 and TRBJ2-2; TRBD1 agrees at 10 bases. Germline CDR1 is MNHEY and CDR2 is SMNVEV (reference sequence). This CDR3 comprises 16 residues. The junction had 8 bases not matched to a gene; V was cut back by 5 bases and J by 5 bases. As DNA, the CDR3 is TGTGCCAGCAGTCCCCCCGGACAGGGGGAAACCGGGGAGCTGTTTTTT. Encoded protein: CASSPPGQGETGELFF.

V is TRBV5-1 and J is TRBJ2-5; D is perhaps TRBD1 or TRBD2 (5 bases each). V was trimmed by 2 bases and J by 6 bases, leaving 17 bases between them. CDR3 length equals 15 residues. Germline V gene data show CDR1 as SGHRS and CDR2 as YFSETQ. The CDR3 DNA sequence: TGCGCCAGCAGCTTTGACCCGGGACCCAAAAAGACCCAGTACTTC. Amino acids: CASSFDPGPKKTQYF.

The gene calls are TRBV7-3 and TRBJ2-7; possible D gene TRBD2, 5 bases. There are 13 residues in the CDR3. Trimming cost V 4 bases and J 0 bases, with 7 bases left between them. CDR1 is SGHTA, CDR2 FQGTGA, per germline. The CDR3: CASSSGVSYEQYF. DNA of the CDR3: TGTGCCAGCAGCTCCGGGGTCTCCTACGAGCAGTACTTC. The full variable domain, in which reference TRBV7-3 and TRBJ2-7 provide the parts outside the CDR3, is GAGVSQTPSNKVTEKGKYVELRCDPISGHTALYWYRQSLGQGPEFLIYFQGTGAADDSGLPNDRFFAVRPEGSVSTLKIQRTERGDSAVYLCASSSGVSYEQYFGPGTRLTVT.

The chain links TRBV6-1 to TRBJ2-2; 8 bases are a match to TRBD1. CDR3 length equals 17 residues. J gave up 5 bases and V 0 bases, and 8 bases lay outside the gene matches. The germline V gene has CDR1 MNHNS and CDR2 SASEGT. The chain's CDR3 is CASSEAGTGGRTGELFF. DNA of the CDR3: TGTGCCAGCAGTGAAGCGGGGACAGGTGGTCGGACCGGGGAGCTGTTTTTT.

V and J are TRBV7-6 and TRBJ2-1; 8 bases are shared with TRBD2. V was pared by 6 bases and J by 4 bases, with 8 bases of the junction left unmatched. CDR3 size: 15 residues. Germline V gene lookup returns CDR1 SGHVS and CDR2 FNYEAQ. CDR3 nucleotides: TGTGCCAGCAGTTGGAGGGCGGGGGGATACAATGAGCAGTTCTTC. Its translation is CASSWRAGGYNEQFF.

The gene calls are TRBV6-5 and TRBJ2-1; tentatively, D is TRBD1 (6 bases). Germline V CDR1 and CDR2: MNHEY, SVGAGI. Trimming took 0 bases from V and 5 from J, leaving 14 bases between them. This CDR3 has 16 amino acids. The CDR3, as DNA: TGTGCCAGCAGTTACTCTGTGACAGGTCCCCACAATGAGCAGTTCTTC. This encodes CASSYSVTGPHNEQFF.